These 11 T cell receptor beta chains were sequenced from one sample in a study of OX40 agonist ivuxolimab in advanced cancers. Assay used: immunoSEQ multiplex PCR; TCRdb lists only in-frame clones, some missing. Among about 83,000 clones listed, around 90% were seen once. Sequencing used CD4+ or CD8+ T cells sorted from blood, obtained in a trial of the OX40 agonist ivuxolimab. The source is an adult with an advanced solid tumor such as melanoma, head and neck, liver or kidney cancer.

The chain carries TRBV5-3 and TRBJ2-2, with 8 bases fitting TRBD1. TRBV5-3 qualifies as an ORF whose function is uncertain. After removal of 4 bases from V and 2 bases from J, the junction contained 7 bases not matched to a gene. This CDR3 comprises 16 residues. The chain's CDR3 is CARSQDRGSNTGELFF. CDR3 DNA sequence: TGTGCCAGAAGCCAAGACAGGGGCTCTAACACCGGGGAGCTGTTTTTT.

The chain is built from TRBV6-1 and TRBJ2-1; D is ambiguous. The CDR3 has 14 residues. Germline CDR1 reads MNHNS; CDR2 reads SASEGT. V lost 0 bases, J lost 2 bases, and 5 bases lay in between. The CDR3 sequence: CASSEALPYNEQFF. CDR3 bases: TGTGCCAGCAGTGAAGCCCTACCCTACAATGAGCAGTTCTTC.

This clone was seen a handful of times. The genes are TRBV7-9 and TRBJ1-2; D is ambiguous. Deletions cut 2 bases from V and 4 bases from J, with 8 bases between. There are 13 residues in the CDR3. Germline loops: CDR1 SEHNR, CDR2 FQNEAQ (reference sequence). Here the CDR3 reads CASSLREPYGYTF. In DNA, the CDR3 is TGTGCCAGCAGCTTAAGGGAACCCTATGGCTACACCTTC. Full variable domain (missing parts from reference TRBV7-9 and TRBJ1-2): DTGVSQNPRHKITKRGQNVTFRCDPISEHNRLYWYRQTLGQGPEFLTYFQNEAQLEKSRLLSDRFSAERPKGSFSTLEIQRTEQGDSAMYLCASSLREPYGYTFGSGTRLTVV.

The CDR3 region has the DNA TGTGCCAGTAGTATAAACGGACAGGGGAACACTGAAGCTTTCTTT. Translation gives CASSINGQGNTEAFF. The genes are TRBV19 and TRBJ1-1, with 8 bases lining up with TRBD1. Losses at the gene ends were 2 bases for V and 1 base for J; bases not matched to a gene: 3. There are 15 residues in the CDR3. Germline V gene sequence: CDR1 LNHDA, CDR2 SQIVND (reference sequence). The full variable domain, its missing parts supplied by reference TRBV19 and TRBJ1-1, is DGGITQSPKYLFRKEGQNVTLSCEQNLNHDAMYWYRQDPGQGLRLIYYSQIVNDFQKGDIAEGYSVSREKKESFPLTVTSAQKNPTAFYLCASSINGQGNTEAFFGQGTRLTVV.

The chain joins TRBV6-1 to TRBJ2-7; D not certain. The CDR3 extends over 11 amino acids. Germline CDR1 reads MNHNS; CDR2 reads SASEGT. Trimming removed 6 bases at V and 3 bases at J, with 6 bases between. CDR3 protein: CASRGRYEQYF. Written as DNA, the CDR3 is TGTGCCAGCAGAGGGCGCTACGAGCAGTACTTC.

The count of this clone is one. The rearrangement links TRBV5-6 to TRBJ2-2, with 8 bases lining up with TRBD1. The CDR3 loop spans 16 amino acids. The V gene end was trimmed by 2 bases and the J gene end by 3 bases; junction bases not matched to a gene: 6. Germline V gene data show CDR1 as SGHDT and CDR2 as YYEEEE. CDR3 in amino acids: CASSFNRGADTGELFF. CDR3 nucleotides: TGTGCCAGCAGCTTCAACAGGGGGGCGGACACCGGGGAGCTGTTTTTT.

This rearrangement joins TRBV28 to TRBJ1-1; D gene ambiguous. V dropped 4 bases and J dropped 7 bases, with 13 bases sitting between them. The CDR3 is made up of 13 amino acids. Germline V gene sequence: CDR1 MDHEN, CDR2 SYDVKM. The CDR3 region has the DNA TGTGCCAGCAGTTCCCCGAGCGCAGTTGAAGCTTTCTTT. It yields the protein CASSSPSAVEAFF.

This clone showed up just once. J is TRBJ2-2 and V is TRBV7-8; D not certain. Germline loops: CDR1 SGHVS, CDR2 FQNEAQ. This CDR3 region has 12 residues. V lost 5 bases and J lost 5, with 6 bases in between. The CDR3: CASSQRTGELFF. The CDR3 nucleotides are TGTGCCAGCAGCCAACGAACCGGGGAGCTGTTTTTT. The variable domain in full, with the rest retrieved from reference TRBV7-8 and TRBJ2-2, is GAGVSQSPRYKVAKRGQDVALRCDPISGHVSLFWYQQALGQGPEFLTYFQNEAQLDKSGLPSDRFFAERPEGSVSTLKIQRTQQEDSAVYLCASSQRTGELFFGEGSRLTVL.

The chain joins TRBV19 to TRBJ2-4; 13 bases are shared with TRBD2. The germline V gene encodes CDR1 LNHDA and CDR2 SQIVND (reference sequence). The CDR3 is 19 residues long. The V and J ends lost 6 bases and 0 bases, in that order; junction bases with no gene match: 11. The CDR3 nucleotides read TGTGCCAGTAGCCCCCGGACTAGCGGGAGTTGGACAGCCAAAAACATTCAGTACTTC. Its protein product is CASSPRTSGSWTAKNIQYF.

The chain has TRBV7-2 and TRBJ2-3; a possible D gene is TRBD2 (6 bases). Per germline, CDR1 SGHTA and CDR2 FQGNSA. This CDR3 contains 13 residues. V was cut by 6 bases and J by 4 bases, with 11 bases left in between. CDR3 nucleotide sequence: TGTGCCAGCAGGGGCAGGGAGGCAGATACGCAGTATTTT. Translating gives CASRGREADTQYF.

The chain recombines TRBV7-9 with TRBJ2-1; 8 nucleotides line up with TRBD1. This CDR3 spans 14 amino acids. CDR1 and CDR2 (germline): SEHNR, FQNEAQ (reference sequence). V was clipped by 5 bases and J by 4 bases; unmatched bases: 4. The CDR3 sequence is CASSPRTGYNEQFF. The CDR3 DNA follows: TGTGCCAGCAGCCCCCGGACAGGGTACAATGAGCAGTTCTTC.